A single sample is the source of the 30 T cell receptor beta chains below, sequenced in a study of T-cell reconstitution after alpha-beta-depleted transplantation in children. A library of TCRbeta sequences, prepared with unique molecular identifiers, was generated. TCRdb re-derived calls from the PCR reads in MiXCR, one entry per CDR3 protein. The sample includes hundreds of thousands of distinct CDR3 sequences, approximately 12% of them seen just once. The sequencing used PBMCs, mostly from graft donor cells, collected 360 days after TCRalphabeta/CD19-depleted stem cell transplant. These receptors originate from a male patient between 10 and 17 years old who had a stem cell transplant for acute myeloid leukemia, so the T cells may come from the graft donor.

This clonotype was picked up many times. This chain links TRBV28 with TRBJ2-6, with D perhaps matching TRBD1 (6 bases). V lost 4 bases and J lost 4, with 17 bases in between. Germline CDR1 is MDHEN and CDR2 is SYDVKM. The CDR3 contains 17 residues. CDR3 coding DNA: TGTGCCAGCAGTTCTGGGGGCGCTTTTGGAGGGGCCAACGTCCTGACTTTC. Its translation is CASSSGGAFGGANVLTF.

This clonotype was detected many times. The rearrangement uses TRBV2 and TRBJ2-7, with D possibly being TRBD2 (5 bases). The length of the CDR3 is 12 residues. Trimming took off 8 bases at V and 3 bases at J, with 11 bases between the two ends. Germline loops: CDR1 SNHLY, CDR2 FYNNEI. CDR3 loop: CASDLGVYEQYF. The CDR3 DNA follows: TGTGCCAGCGACCTCGGGGTCTACGAGCAGTACTTC.

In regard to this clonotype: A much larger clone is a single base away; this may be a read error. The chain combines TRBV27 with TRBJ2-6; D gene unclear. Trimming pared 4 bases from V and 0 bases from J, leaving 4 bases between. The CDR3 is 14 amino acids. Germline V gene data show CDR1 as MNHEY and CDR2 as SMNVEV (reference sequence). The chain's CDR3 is CASSSFSGANVLTF. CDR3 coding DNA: TGTGCCAGCAGTTCGTTCTCTGGGGCCAACGTCCTGACTTTC. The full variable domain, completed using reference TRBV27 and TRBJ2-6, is EAQVTQNPRYLITVTGKKLTVTCSQNMNHEYMSWYRQDPGLGLRQIYYSMNVEVTDKGDVPEGYKVSRKEKRNFPLILESPSPNQTSLYFCASSSFSGANVLTFGAGSRLTVL.

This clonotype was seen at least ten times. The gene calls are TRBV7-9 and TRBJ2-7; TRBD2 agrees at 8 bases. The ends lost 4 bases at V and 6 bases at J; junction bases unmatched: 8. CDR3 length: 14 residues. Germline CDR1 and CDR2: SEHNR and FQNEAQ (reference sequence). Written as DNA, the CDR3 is TGTGCCAGCAGCTCGGGACTAGATTATGGCGAGCAGTACTTC. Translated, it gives CASSSGLDYGEQYF.

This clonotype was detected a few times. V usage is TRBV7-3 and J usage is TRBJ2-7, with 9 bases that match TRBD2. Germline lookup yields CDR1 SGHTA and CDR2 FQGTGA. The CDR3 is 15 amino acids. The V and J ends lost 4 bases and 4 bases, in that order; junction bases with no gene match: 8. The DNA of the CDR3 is TGTGCCAGCAGCTCAAGTAGCGGGAGCATTTACGAGCAGTACTTC. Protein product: CASSSSSGSIYEQYF. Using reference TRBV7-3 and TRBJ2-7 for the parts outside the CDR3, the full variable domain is GAGVSQTPSNKVTEKGKYVELRCDPISGHTALYWYRQSLGQGPEFLIYFQGTGAADDSGLPNDRFFAVRPEGSVSTLKIQRTERGDSAVYLCASSSSSGSIYEQYFGPGTRLTVT.

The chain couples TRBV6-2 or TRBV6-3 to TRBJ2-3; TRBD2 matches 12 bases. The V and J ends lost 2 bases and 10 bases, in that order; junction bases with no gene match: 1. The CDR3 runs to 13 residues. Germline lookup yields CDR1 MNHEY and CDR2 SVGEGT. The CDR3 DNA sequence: TGTGCCAGCAGTTACAGACTAGCGGGAGCGCAGTATTTT. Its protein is CASSYRLAGAQYF.

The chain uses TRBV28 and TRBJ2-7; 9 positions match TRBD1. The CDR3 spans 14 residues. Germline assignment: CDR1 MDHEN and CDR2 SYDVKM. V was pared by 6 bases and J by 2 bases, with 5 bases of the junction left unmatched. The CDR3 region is CASRTGGAAYEQYF. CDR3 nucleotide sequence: TGTGCCAGCAGAACAGGGGGCGCAGCCTACGAGCAGTACTTC.

CDR3 coding DNA: TGCAGCGTTGAAGATCGTCTCGGAGGCACAGATACGCAGTATTTT. Protein: CSVEDRLGGTDTQYF. The V and J genes are TRBV29-1 and TRBJ2-3, with D unresolved. Trimming took 0 bases from V and 1 from J, leaving 11 bases between them. The germline CDR1 and CDR2 sequences are SQVTM and ANQGSEA. The CDR3 has 15 amino acids.

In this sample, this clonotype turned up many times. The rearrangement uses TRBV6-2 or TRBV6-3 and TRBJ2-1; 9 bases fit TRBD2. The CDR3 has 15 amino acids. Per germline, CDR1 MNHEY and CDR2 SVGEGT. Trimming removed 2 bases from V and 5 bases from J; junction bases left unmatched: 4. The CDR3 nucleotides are TGTGCCAGCAGTTACAAAAGACTAGCGGACAATGAGCAGTTCTTC. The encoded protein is CASSYKRLADNEQFF.

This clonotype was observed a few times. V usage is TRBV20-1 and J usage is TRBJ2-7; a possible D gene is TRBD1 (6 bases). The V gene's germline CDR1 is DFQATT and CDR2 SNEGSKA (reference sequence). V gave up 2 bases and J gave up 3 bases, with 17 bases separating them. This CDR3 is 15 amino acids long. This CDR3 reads CSARPPTGKNYEQYF. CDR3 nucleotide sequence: TGCAGTGCTAGACCACCAACAGGGAAGAACTACGAGCAGTACTTC.

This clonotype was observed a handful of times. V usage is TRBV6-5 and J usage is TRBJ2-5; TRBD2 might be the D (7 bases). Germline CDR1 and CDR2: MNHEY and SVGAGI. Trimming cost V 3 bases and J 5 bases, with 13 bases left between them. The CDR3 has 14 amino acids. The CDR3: CASSYWRGGETQYF. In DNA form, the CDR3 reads TGTGCCAGCAGTTATTGGAGGGGGGGCGAGACCCAGTACTTC.

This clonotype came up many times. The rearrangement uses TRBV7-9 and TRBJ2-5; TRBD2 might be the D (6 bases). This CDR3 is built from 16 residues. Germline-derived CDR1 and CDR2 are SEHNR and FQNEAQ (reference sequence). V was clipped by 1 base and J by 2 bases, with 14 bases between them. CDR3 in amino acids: CASSLDGLASQETQYF. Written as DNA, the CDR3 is TGTGCCAGCAGCTTAGATGGGCTAGCGAGTCAAGAGACCCAGTACTTC.

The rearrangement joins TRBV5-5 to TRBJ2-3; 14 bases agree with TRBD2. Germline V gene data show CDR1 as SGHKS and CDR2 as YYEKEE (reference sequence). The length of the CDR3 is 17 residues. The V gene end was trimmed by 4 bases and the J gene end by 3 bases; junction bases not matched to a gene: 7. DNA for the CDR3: TGTGCCAGCAGCCCGGGACTAGCGGGAGATGGGACAGATACGCAGTATTTT. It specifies CASSPGLAGDGTDTQYF.

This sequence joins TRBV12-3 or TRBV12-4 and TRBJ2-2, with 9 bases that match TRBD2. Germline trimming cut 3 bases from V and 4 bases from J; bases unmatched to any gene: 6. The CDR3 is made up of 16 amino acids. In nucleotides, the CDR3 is TGTGCCAGCAGTTTTGGGCGGGGGGGCCCCACCGGGGAGCTGTTTTTT. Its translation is CASSFGRGGPTGELFF.

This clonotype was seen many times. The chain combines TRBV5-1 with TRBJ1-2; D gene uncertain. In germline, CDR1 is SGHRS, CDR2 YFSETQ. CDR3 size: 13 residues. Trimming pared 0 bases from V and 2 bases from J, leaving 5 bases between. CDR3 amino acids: CASSLGHNYGYTF. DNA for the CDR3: TGCGCCAGCAGCTTGGGACACAACTATGGCTACACCTTC.

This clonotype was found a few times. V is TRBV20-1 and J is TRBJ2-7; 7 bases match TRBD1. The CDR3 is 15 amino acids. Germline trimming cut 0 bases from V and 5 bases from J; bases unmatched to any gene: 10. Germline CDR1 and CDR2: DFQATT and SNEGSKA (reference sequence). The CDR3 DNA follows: TGCAGTGCTAGAGATGGACAGGCCCTTCTCCACGAGCAGTACTTC. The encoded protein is CSARDGQALLHEQYF.

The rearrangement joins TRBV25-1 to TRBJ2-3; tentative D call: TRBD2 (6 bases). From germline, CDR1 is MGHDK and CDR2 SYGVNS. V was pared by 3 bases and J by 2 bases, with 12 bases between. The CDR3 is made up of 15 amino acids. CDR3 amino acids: CASSELAEITDTQYF. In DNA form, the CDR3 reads TGTGCCAGCAGTGAGTTAGCGGAAATCACAGATACGCAGTATTTT.

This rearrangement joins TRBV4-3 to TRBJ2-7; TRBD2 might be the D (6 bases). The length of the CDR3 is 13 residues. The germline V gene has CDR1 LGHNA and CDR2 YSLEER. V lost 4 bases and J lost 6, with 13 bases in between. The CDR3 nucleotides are TGCGCCAGCAGCCCGGCCGGGACTCGCGAGCAGTACTTC. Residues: CASSPAGTREQYF.

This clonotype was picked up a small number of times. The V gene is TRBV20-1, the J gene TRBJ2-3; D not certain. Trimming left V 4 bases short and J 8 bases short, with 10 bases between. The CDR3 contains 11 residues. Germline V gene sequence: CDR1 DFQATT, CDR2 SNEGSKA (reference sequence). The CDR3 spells CSATSAGTQYF. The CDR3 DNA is TGCAGTGCTACTTCCGCCGGTACGCAGTATTTT.

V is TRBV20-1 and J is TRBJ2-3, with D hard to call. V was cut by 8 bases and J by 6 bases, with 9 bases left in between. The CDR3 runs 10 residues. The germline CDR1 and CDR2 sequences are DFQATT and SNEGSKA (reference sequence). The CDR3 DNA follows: TGCAGTTGTGCCTCGGATACGCAGTATTTT. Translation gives CSCASDTQYF.

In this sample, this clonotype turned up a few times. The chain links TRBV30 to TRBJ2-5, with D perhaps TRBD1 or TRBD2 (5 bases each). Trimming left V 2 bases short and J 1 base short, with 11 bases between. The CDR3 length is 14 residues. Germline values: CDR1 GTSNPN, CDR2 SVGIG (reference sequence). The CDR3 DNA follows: TGTGCCTGGAGTTTCGGGGCTTTCCAAGAGACCCAGTACTTC. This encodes CAWSFGAFQETQYF.

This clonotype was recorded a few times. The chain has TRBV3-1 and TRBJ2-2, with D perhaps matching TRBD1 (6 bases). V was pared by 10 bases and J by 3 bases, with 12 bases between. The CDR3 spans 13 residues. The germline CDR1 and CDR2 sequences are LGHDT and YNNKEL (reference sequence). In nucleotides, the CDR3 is TGTGCCACCCCGGACAGATACACCGGGGAGCTGTTTTTT. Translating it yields CATPDRYTGELFF. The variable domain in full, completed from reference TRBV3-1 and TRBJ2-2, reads DTAVSQTPKYLVTQMGNDKSIKCEQNLGHDTMYWYKQDSKKFLKIMFSYNNKELIINETVPNRFSPKSPDKAHLNLHINSLELGDSAVYFCATPDRYTGELFFGEGSRLTVL.

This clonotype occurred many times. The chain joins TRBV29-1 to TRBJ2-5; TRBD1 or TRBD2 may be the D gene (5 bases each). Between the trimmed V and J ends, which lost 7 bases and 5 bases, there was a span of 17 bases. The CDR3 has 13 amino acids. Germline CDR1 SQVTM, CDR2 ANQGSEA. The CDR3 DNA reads TGCAGCGGGGGACCGGGACCCCGTGAGACCCAGTACTTC. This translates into CSGGPGPRETQYF.

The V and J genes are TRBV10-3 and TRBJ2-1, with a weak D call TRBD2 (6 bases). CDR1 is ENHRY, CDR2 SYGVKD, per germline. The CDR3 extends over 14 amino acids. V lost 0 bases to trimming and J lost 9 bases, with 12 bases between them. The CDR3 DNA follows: TGTGCCATCAGTGAGTCGACTCGGGGAGGTGAGCAGTTCTTC. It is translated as CAISESTRGGEQFF.

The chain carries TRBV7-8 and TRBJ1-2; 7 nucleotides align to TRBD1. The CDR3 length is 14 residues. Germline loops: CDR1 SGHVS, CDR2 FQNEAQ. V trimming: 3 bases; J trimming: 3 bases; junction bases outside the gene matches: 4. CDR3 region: CASSFFQGDYGYTF. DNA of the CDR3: TGTGCCAGCAGCTTCTTTCAGGGGGACTATGGCTACACCTTC.

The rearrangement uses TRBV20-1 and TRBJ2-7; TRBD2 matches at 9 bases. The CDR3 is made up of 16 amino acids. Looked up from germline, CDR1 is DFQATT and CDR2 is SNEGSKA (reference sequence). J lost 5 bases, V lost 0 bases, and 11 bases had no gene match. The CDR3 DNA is TGCAGTGCTAGAGATCTCACCCTAGCGGGATTGGACGAGCAGTACTTC. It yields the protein CSARDLTLAGLDEQYF.

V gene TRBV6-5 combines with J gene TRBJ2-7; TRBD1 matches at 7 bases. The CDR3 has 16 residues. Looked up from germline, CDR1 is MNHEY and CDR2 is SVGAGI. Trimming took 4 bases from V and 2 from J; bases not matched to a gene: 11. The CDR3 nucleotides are TGTGCCAGCAGTTTACCGGGACAGACAGGAACCTACGAGCAGTACTTC. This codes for CASSLPGQTGTYEQYF.

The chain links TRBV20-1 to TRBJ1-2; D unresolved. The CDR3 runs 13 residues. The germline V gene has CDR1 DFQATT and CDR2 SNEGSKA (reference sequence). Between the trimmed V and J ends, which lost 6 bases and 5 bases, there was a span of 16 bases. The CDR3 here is CSAKTSQEYGYTF. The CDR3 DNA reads TGCAGTGCCAAGACCTCCCAAGAGTATGGCTACACCTTC.

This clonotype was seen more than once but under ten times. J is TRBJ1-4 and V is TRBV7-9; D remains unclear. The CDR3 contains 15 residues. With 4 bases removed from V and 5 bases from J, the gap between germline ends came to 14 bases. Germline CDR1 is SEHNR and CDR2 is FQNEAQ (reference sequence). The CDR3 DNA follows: TGTGCCAGCAGCTCCCAACAATCCGTGAATGAAAAACTGTTTTTT. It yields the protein CASSSQQSVNEKLFF.

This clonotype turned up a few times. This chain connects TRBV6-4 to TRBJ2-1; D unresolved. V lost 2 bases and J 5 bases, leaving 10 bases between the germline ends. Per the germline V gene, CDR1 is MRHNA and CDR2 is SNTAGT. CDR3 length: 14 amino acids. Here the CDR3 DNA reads TGTGCCAGCAGTGACCTCCCGGCTAACAATGAGCAGTTCTTC. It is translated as CASSDLPANNEQFF.